Each of the 11 T cell receptor beta chains below was sequenced from the same sample in a study of blood T cell repertoires in COVID-19 (dated by TCRdb to about 2020). The method was the immunoSEQ multiplex PCR assay. In its TCRdb copy, this immuneACCESS table keeps in-frame sequences only and misses some clones. Where compared with another copy, unresolved V genes explain less than half of these, and the others have no known cause. The sample table records fewer than 250,000 clones; roughly 84% of these occur just once. The ten largest account for about 7% of the sample. Material for sequencing was PBMCs or T cells enriched from blood (not recorded which). The receptors were gathered from a woman aged 40 to 50 who had recovered from COVID-19.

This chain uses TRBV7-9 with TRBJ1-3; D call uncertain. Looked up from germline, CDR1 is SEHNR and CDR2 is FQNEAQ (reference sequence). The CDR3 runs 12 residues. Trimming stripped 5 bases from V and 8 bases from J, with 10 bases between. The CDR3 DNA is TGTGCCAGCAGCAAGACGGAGTACACCATATATTTT. Translation gives CASSKTEYTIYF. Based on the CDR3 plus reference TRBV7-9 and TRBJ1-3, the full variable domain is DTGVSQNPRHKITKRGQNVTFRCDPISEHNRLYWYRQTLGQGPEFLTYFQNEAQLEKSRLLSDRFSAERPKGSFSTLEIQRTEQGDSAMYLCASSKTEYTIYFGEGSWLTVV.

This chain connects TRBV6-2 or TRBV6-3 to TRBJ1-1; D call uncertain. The V gene lost 6 bases and the J gene lost 4 bases, with 9 bases spanning the gap. From germline, CDR1 is MNHEY and CDR2 SVGEGT. CDR3 length: 12 residues. CDR3 sequence (DNA): TGTGCCAGCAGCAAAGGAGGCACTGAAGCTTTCTTT. Translated, it gives CASSKGGTEAFF.

The chain combines TRBV5-6 with TRBJ2-3, with D perhaps TRBD1 (5 bases). The V end was cut by 1 base, the J end by 0 bases, with 12 bases between. Per germline, CDR1 SGHDT and CDR2 YYEEEE. The CDR3 is 16 residues long. CDR3 DNA sequence: TGTGCCAGCAGCTTGAAGTGGACAACTAGCACAGATACGCAGTATTTT. It is translated as CASSLKWTTSTDTQYF.

The rearrangement uses TRBV6-1 and TRBJ1-2, with D possibly being TRBD1 (5 bases). The CDR3 extends over 13 amino acids. CDR1 is MNHNS and CDR2 is SASEGT in the germline V gene. With 3 bases removed from V and 2 bases from J, the gap between germline ends came to 7 bases. The CDR3: CASSDRENYGYTF. The CDR3 nucleotides are TGTGCCAGCAGTGACAGGGAAAACTATGGCTACACCTTC.

The CDR3 DNA reads TGTGCCAGCAGCGTAGATGGCGGCGAGACCCAGTACTTC. This codes for CASSVDGGETQYF. V is TRBV9 and J is TRBJ2-5; no clear D gene. Germline CDR1 is SGDLS and CDR2 is YYNGEE. Trimming stripped 0 bases from V and 5 bases from J, with 8 bases between. The CDR3 runs to 13 residues. The complete variable domain, with remaining parts taken from reference TRBV9 and TRBJ2-5, reads DSGVTQTPKHLITATGQRVTLRCSPRSGDLSVYWYQQSLDQGLQFLIQYYNGEERAKGNILERFSAQQFPDLHSELNLSSLELGDSALYFCASSVDGGETQYFGPGTRLLVL.

The gene calls are TRBV28 and TRBJ2-1; 7 bases fit TRBD2. The germline V gene encodes CDR1 MDHEN and CDR2 SYDVKM. This CDR3 comprises 15 residues. V gave up 6 bases and J gave up 6 bases; unmatched junction bases: 11. The CDR3 here is CASSFLAESGNEQFF. The CDR3 coding sequence is TGTGCCAGCAGCTTCCTAGCGGAGAGTGGCAATGAGCAGTTCTTC.

This sequence joins TRBV27 and TRBJ1-5; D uncertain. V lost 7 bases, J lost 9 bases, and 13 bases lay in between. CDR1 and CDR2 from the germline V gene are MNHEY and SMNVEV (reference sequence). The CDR3 has 12 residues. The CDR3 DNA sequence: TGTGCCAGCACCTTTCCTGGAGGGCCCCAGCATTTT. This translates into CASTFPGGPQHF.

The table lists this clone with a count of one. The chain carries TRBV21-1 and TRBJ2-3; no check of the table's D call, TRBD2, against the DNA was made. TRBV21-1 is listed as a pseudogene. This CDR3 region has 17 residues. CDR3 nucleotide sequence: TGTGCCAGCAGCAAAGTCGCTAGCGGGAGGGTCACAGATACGCAGTATTTT. The encoded protein is CASSKVASGRVTDTQYF.

The chain is built from TRBV19 and TRBJ2-1, with D unclear. CDR3 length equals 16 residues. Trimming took off 7 bases at V and 2 bases at J, with 18 bases between the two ends. Per the germline V gene, CDR1 is LNHDA and CDR2 is SQIVND (reference sequence). The CDR3 spells CASTASQRKTYNEQFF. Written as DNA, the CDR3 is TGTGCCAGTACTGCTTCCCAGCGAAAAACCTACAATGAGCAGTTCTTC.

This clone was counted a few times. The chain links TRBV29-1 to TRBJ2-3; weak D call: TRBD1 (7 bases). Per the germline V gene, CDR1 is SQVTM and CDR2 is ANQGSEA. Trimming took off 7 bases at V and 3 bases at J, with 11 bases between the two ends. CDR3 length: 12 amino acids. DNA for the CDR3: TGCAGCGGGAGGGGGCAAACAGATACGCAGTATTTT. Translation: CSGRGQTDTQYF.

This rearrangement joins TRBV28 to TRBJ1-1; TRBD1 matches at 7 bases. Trimming removed 4 bases from V and 0 bases from J; junction bases left unmatched: 2. CDR1 is MDHEN, CDR2 SYDVKM, per germline. There are 14 residues in the CDR3. The CDR3 region has the DNA TGTGCCAGCAGTTCGACAGGGATGAACACTGAAGCTTTCTTT. Its translation is CASSSTGMNTEAFF.